Listed below are T cell receptor beta chains from one sample, sequenced in a study of blood T cell repertoires in COVID-19. Profiled with immunoSEQ multiplex PCR; TCRdb holds only in-frame clones, not every one. The profile shows 130,000 to 150,000 clones, more than 65% of them singletons. Sequencing used peripheral blood. These TCRs come from a man at least 80 years old with acute or convalescent COVID-19. Both conserved end residues are trimmed from each CDR3.

v_call,j_call,cdr3_aa
TRBV7-2,TRBJ1-1,ASSLANRKTEAF
TRBV9,TRBJ1-3,ASSPSAGNTIY
TRBV7-9,TRBJ2-5,ASRRDSGETQY
TRBV7-3,TRBJ2-2,ASSPRRTGSGELF
TRBV14,TRBJ2-3,ASSQDVRGDTQY
TRBV11-1,TRBJ1-4,ASSYGILREKLF
TRBV27,TRBJ1-1,ASSPLQGARGTEAF
TRBV5-1,TRBJ2-3,ASSSHVGGATDTQY
TRBV20-1,TRBJ2-7,SARGGEQY
TRBV24-1,TRBJ2-1,ATRGSSYNEQF
TRBV5-8,TRBJ2-5,ASSSGQGRLETQY
TRBV11-3,TRBJ2-1,ASSSSVVGLQF
TRBV7-2,TRBJ1-1,ASSLLNVAEAF
TRBV9,TRBJ2-2,ASSVGGTGELF
TRBV6-1,TRBJ2-5,ASSDRVGAKTQY
TRBV7-2,TRBJ1-1,ASSLRQKAF
TRBV7-6,TRBJ1-1,ASSFGQGNTEAF
TRBV7-2,TRBJ2-1,ASSSAYNEQF